Following are 20 T cell receptor beta chains from one sample sequenced in a study of blood T cell repertoires in COVID-19. Sequenced by immunoSEQ multiplex PCR; TCRdb stores in-frame clones only, minus some. The sample yields under 200,000 clones, approximately 86% seen once. The sequenced sample was peripheral blood. Every receptor here comes from a woman of 80 years or more with acute or convalescent COVID-19.

This chain connects TRBV23-1 to TRBJ1-1; 8 bases map to TRBD1. TRBV23-1 is identified as an open reading frame with a role that is uncertain. V gave up 2 bases and J gave up 4 bases; unmatched junction bases: 15. The CDR3 is 18 amino acids. CDR3 in amino acids: CASSQTGTGPFEITEAFF. The CDR3 DNA reads TGCGCCAGCAGTCAAACCGGGACAGGCCCCTTTGAGATCACTGAAGCTTTCTTT.

The J gene is TRBJ1-2, the V gene TRBV5-1; TRBD1 might be the D (6 bases). The CDR3 has 14 amino acids. V was trimmed by 7 bases and J by 0 bases, leaving 13 bases between them. Per germline, CDR1 SGHRS and CDR2 YFSETQ. CDR3 nucleotide sequence: TGCGCCAGCCGCCCACAGGGTTCTAACTATGGCTACACCTTC. Translating it yields CASRPQGSNYGYTF.

In the case of this clone: Other DNA sequences of this sample code for an identical CDR3. The J gene is TRBJ2-7, the V gene TRBV18, with 12 positions matching TRBD1. The CDR3 has 15 residues. Germline V gene data show CDR1 as KGHSH and CDR2 as LQKENI. After removal of 6 bases from V and 7 bases from J, the junction contained 10 bases not matched to a gene. CDR3 in DNA: TGTGCCAGCTCGCCCCCGGGACAGGGGGCGGGAGAGCAGTACTTC. The encoded protein is CASSPPGQGAGEQYF. The full variable domain, rest sourced from reference TRBV18 and TRBJ2-7, is NAGVMQNPRHLVRRRGQEARLRCSPMKGHSHVYWYRQLPEEGLKFMVYLQKENIIDESGMPKERFSAEFPKEGPSILRIQQVVRGDSAAYFCASSPPGQGAGEQYFGPGTRLTVT.

V usage is TRBV5-6 and J usage is TRBJ2-2; maybe TRBD2 (6 bases). V lost 0 bases and J 6 bases, leaving 12 bases between the germline ends. The germline gives CDR1 SGHDT, CDR2 YYEEEE. This CDR3 is 15 amino acids long. The CDR3 loop reads CASSLVPSVAGELFF. In nucleotides, the CDR3 is TGTGCCAGCAGCTTGGTACCTAGCGTGGCCGGGGAGCTGTTTTTT.

Written as DNA, the CDR3 is TGTGCCAGCAGTTACCTGGAGTCGAGCAATCAGCCCCAGCATTTT. It specifies CASSYLESSNQPQHF. V is TRBV6-5 and J is TRBJ1-5; D gene unclear. V lost 2 bases and J 1 base, leaving 9 bases between the germline ends. The CDR3 contains 15 residues. CDR1 is MNHEY, CDR2 SVGAGI, per germline.

This clone was detected only a few times. The J gene is TRBJ1-1, the V gene TRBV4-1; a possible D gene is TRBD1 (6 bases). The CDR3 is 14 amino acids. Germline CDR1 and CDR2: MGHRA and YSYEKL. V lost 1 base and J lost 4, with 10 bases in between. CDR3 amino acids: CASSQGNRATEAFF. In DNA form, the CDR3 reads TGCGCCAGCAGCCAAGGTAACAGGGCCACTGAAGCTTTCTTT.

The rearrangement joins TRBV30 to TRBJ2-5, with 13 bases that match TRBD2. The germline CDR1 and CDR2 sequences are GTSNPN and SVGIG (reference sequence). The CDR3 loop spans 15 amino acids. Trimming at V came to 0 bases and at J to 6 bases, leaving 4 bases not matched to a gene. The CDR3 DNA reads TGTGCCTGGAGTGTCGGACTAGCGGGAGTAAAGACCCAGTACTTC. Translation: CAWSVGLAGVKTQYF.

V is TRBV27 and J is TRBJ1-6; 10 positions match TRBD1. The CDR3 is 14 residues long. Germline loops: CDR1 MNHEY, CDR2 SMNVEV (reference sequence). Trimming took 6 bases from V and 7 from J; bases not matched to a gene: 3. CDR3 in DNA: TGTGCCAGCAGGGGGACAGGGGTGAATTCACCCCTCCACTTT. Amino acid sequence: CASRGTGVNSPLHF.

This chain links TRBV24-1 with TRBJ2-3; perhaps TRBD2 as D (6 bases). Trimming took off 12 bases at V and 0 bases at J, with 9 bases between the two ends. The CDR3 contains 12 residues. Germline values: CDR1 KGHDR, CDR2 SFDVKD. The DNA of the CDR3 is TGTGCCGTGGGGGGTAGCACAGATACGCAGTATTTT. Protein: CAVGGSTDTQYF.

V usage is TRBV3-1 (or the pseudogene TRBV3-2) and J usage is TRBJ1-1, with D perhaps TRBD1 (5 bases). This CDR3 region has 13 residues. Trimming stripped 4 bases from V and 1 base from J, with 7 bases between. Per the germline V gene, CDR1 is LGHDT and CDR2 is YNNKEL (reference sequence). The CDR3 spells CASSRQWNTEAFF. DNA for the CDR3: TGTGCCAGCAGCCGACAGTGGAACACTGAAGCTTTCTTT.

This chain uses TRBV7-9 with TRBJ2-2, with D hard to call. V dropped 10 bases and J dropped 3 bases, with 6 bases sitting between them. The germline V gene encodes CDR1 SEHNR and CDR2 FQNEAQ (reference sequence). The CDR3 length is 11 residues. The CDR3 loop is CATIHTGELFF. DNA for the CDR3: TGTGCCACCATTCACACCGGGGAGCTGTTTTTT.

The rearrangement uses TRBV11-2 and TRBJ1-2; 10 bases are shared with TRBD1. V was clipped by 1 base and J by 5 bases; unmatched bases: 10. This CDR3 has 17 amino acids. Germline loops: CDR1 SGHAT, CDR2 FQNNGV. The chain's CDR3 is CASSLGSGTGERYGYTF. CDR3 coding DNA: TGTGCCAGCAGCTTAGGCTCCGGGACAGGGGAAAGATATGGCTACACCTTC.

This clone was picked up a small number of times. The V and J genes are TRBV9 and TRBJ2-1; 8 nucleotides align to TRBD1. The CDR3 sequence is 16 residues long. Trimming took 0 bases from V and 2 from J; bases not matched to a gene: 4. In germline, CDR1 is SGDLS, CDR2 YYNGEE. Here the CDR3 DNA reads TGTGCCAGCAGCGTAGGGGGGACAGGCCCCTACAATGAGCAGTTCTTC. Its translation is CASSVGGTGPYNEQFF.

About this clone itself: Other DNA variants within this sample encode the same CDR3. The J gene is TRBJ2-7, the V gene TRBV5-4; 9 nucleotides align to TRBD2. The CDR3 has 13 amino acids. V lost 2 bases and J lost 5; bases outside the gene matches: 2. Looked up from germline, CDR1 is SGHNT and CDR2 is YYREEE (reference sequence). This CDR3 reads CASSLAGGNEQYF. CDR3 in DNA: TGTGCCAGCAGCTTAGCGGGGGGAAACGAGCAGTACTTC. Together with reference TRBV5-4 and TRBJ2-7, the CDR3 gives the full variable domain: ETGVTQSPTHLIKTRGQQVTLRCSSQSGHNTVSWYQQALGQGPQFIFQYYREEENGRGNFPPRFSGLQFPNYSSELNVNALELDDSALYLCASSLAGGNEQYFGPGTRLTVT.

This clone has a handful of counts. The chain uses TRBV5-8 and TRBJ1-4; tentatively, D is TRBD1 (6 bases). CDR3 size: 15 residues. Between the trimmed V and J ends, which lost 0 bases and 7 bases, there was a span of 13 bases. Germline CDR1 is SGHTS and CDR2 is YDEGEE. For the CDR3, the DNA is TGTGCCAGCAGCTTGGAATGGGGGCAAGGTGAAAAACTGTTTTTT. Translation: CASSLEWGQGEKLFF.

This chain joins TRBV7-6 and TRBJ2-7; D possibly corresponds to TRBD1 (5 bases). Germline V gives CDR1 SGHVS, CDR2 FNYEAQ. This CDR3 has 12 residues. Deletions cut 5 bases from V and 2 bases from J, with 7 bases between. The chain's CDR3 is CASSRTPYEQYF. Here the CDR3 DNA reads TGTGCCAGCAGCCGGACACCCTACGAGCAGTACTTC.

V gene TRBV7-3 combines with J gene TRBJ2-2; no definite D call. CDR3 length: 16 amino acids. V lost 1 base, J lost 0 bases, and 9 bases lay in between. CDR1 and CDR2 (germline): SGHTA, FQGTGA. CDR3 sequence: CASSLMPGANTGELFF. Written as DNA, the CDR3 is TGTGCCAGCAGCTTAATGCCCGGAGCGAACACCGGGGAGCTGTTTTTT.

CDR3 residues: CASSASNRGQGPNYGYTF. CDR3 in DNA: TGTGCCAGCAGCGCGAGCAACCGGGGACAGGGACCTAACTATGGCTACACCTTC. The chain uses TRBV9 and TRBJ1-2; 9 nucleotides align to TRBD1. This CDR3 has 18 residues. V dropped 3 bases and J dropped 0; count of bases not matched to a gene: 12. Looked up from germline, CDR1 is SGDLS and CDR2 is YYNGEE.

This chain uses TRBV30 with TRBJ1-5, with D possibly matching TRBD1 (5 bases). V lost 0 bases to trimming and J lost 3 bases, with 6 bases between them. This CDR3 spans 13 amino acids. Germline CDR1 is GTSNPN and CDR2 is SVGIG (reference sequence). CDR3 nucleotides: TGTGCCTGGAGTGTAGGGGTCAATCAGCCCCAGCATTTT. Protein: CAWSVGVNQPQHF.

The rearrangement links TRBV18 to TRBJ2-7; possibly TRBD1 for D (6 bases). The CDR3 runs to 16 residues. Germline values: CDR1 KGHSH, CDR2 LQKENI. The V and J ends lost 0 bases and 0 bases respectively, with 12 bases between them. The CDR3 DNA is TGTGCCAGCTCACCACCCAGGGGCCAAAGCTCCTACGAGCAGTACTTC. Translation gives CASSPPRGQSSYEQYF.